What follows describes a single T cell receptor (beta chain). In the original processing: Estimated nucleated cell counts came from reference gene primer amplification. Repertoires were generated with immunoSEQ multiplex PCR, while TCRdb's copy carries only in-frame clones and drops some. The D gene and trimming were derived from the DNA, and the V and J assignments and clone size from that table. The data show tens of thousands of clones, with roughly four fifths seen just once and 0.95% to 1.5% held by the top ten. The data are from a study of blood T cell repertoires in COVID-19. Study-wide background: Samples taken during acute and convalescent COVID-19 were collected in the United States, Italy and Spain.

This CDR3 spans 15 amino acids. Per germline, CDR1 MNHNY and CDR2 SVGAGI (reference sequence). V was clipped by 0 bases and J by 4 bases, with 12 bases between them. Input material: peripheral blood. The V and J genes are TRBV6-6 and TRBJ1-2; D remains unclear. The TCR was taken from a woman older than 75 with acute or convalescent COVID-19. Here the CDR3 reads CASSYSTGYGYGYTF. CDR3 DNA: TGTGCCAGCAGTTACTCGACGGGGTACGGCTATGGCTACACCTTC.